The 30 T cell receptor beta chains given below trace back to one sample, sequenced in a study of post-analysis software for immune sequencing data. Regarding the study as a whole: Included in a set of about 5 TRBV segments more frequent in patients than controls were TRBV5-6, TRBV5-1 and TRBV20-1.

Prepared libraries of TCR beta cDNA carried unique molecular identifiers. TCRdb passed the PCR reads through MiXCR, listing each CDR3 protein once. The data hold some 890,000 distinct CDR3 sequences, with roughly 50% observed a single time. These receptors have no known antigen. The sample taken for sequencing was blood. These receptors came from a girl aged 5 to 17 with multiple sclerosis.

The rearrangement joins TRBV12-3 or TRBV12-4 to TRBJ1-2, with a possible D match to TRBD1 (6 bases). Trimming shortened V by 4 bases and J by 4 bases, and 13 bases separated the two germline ends. The CDR3 sequence is 14 residues long. The CDR3 sequence: CASSSNQGIYGYTF. DNA for the CDR3: TGTGCCAGCAGTTCCAACCAGGGGATCTATGGCTACACCTTC.

This chain uses TRBV11-3 with TRBJ2-2; 9 positions match TRBD1. The CDR3 extends over 16 amino acids. Germline V gene sequence: CDR1 SGHNT, CDR2 YENEEA. The J segment lost 2 bases and the V segment lost 5 bases, leaving 6 bases of the junction unmatched. DNA for the CDR3: TGTGCCAGCAGCCCACCGGGACAGGGCAACACCGGGGAGCTGTTTTTT. Protein sequence: CASSPPGQGNTGELFF.

The rearrangement links TRBV5-1 to TRBJ2-1; D perhaps matches TRBD1 (5 bases). Germline V gives CDR1 SGHRS, CDR2 YFSETQ. Trimming left V 4 bases short and J 9 bases short, with 14 bases between. This CDR3 has 13 amino acids. Written as DNA, the CDR3 is TGCGCCAGCAGCCCGTACATTCAGGGTGAGCAGTTCTTC. This translates into CASSPYIQGEQFF.

The genes are TRBV5-6 and TRBJ1-4, with D possibly TRBD1 on 5 matching bases. Trimming took off 1 base at V and 6 bases at J, with 7 bases between the two ends. Germline V gene sequence: CDR1 SGHDT, CDR2 YYEEEE. This CDR3 contains 13 residues. CDR3 loop: CASSLWGYEKLFF. In nucleotides, the CDR3 is TGTGCCAGCAGCTTGTGGGGCTATGAAAAACTGTTTTTT.

This clonotype came up a few times. The chain is built from TRBV10-3 and TRBJ2-7; 14 bases align to TRBD2. The CDR3 consists of 13 residues. Per the germline V gene, CDR1 is ENHRY and CDR2 is SYGVKD. V lost 6 bases, J lost 7 bases, and 2 bases stayed unmatched. Written as DNA, the CDR3 is TGTGCCATCAGGGGGACTAGCGGGAGTGAGCAGTACTTC. Protein product: CAIRGTSGSEQYF.

This chain joins TRBV9 and TRBJ2-5; 10 bases align to TRBD1. CDR3 size: 15 residues. Germline trimming cut 4 bases from V and 5 bases from J; bases unmatched to any gene: 8. Germline assignment: CDR1 SGDLS and CDR2 YYNGEE. The DNA for the CDR3 is TGTGCCAGCAGCTTTAACCCGGACAGGGGGGAGACCCAGTACTTC. It specifies CASSFNPDRGETQYF.

The V gene is TRBV28, the J gene TRBJ1-2; D perhaps matches TRBD1 (6 bases). Trimming removed 5 bases at V and 4 bases at J, with 11 bases between. The germline CDR1 and CDR2 sequences are MDHEN and SYDVKM. CDR3 length equals 13 residues. The CDR3 bases are TGTGCCAGCAGTGAAGGGGGAGGCTATGGCTACACCTTC. Protein: CASSEGGGYGYTF.

The rearrangement links TRBV5-1 to TRBJ1-1; 7 nucleotides agree with TRBD1. In germline, CDR1 is SGHRS, CDR2 YFSETQ. V shed 0 bases, J shed 3 bases, and the junction held 5 bases outside the gene matches. There are 15 residues in the CDR3. The CDR3 coding sequence is TGCGCCAGCAGCTTGGATCGCAGGGGGTACACTGAAGCTTTCTTT. This translates into CASSLDRRGYTEAFF.

The chain employs TRBV5-1 and TRBJ2-5; TRBD1 matches at 7 bases. The J call may be wrong; the DNA end is better matched by TRBJ2-7. The CDR3 has 13 amino acids. The germline CDR1 and CDR2 sequences are SGHRS and YFSETQ. Here the CDR3 reads CASSPFGTAEQYF. DNA for the CDR3: TGCGCCAGCAGCCCATTCGGGACAGCCGAGCAGTACTTC.

The chain employs TRBV7-2 and TRBJ2-1; D call uncertain. CDR1 SGHTA and CDR2 FQGNSA come from the germline V gene. CDR3 size: 17 residues. The germline V and J ends were trimmed by 1 base and 0 bases, with 13 bases remaining between them. The CDR3 protein is CASSLGLVAFSYNEQFF. The CDR3 nucleotides read TGTGCCAGCAGCTTAGGGCTAGTGGCTTTCTCCTACAATGAGCAGTTCTTC. Looking up the rest from reference TRBV7-2 and TRBJ2-1 gives the full variable domain: GAGVSQSPSNKVTEKGKDVELRCDPISGHTALYWYRQSLGQGLEFLIYFQGNSAPDKSGLPSDRFSAERTGGSVSTLTIQRTQQEDSAVYLCASSLGLVAFSYNEQFFGPGTRLTVL.

As concerns this clonotype: One end of the junction does not line up with germline, which may come from a read error. The V gene is TRBV7-2, the J gene TRBJ1-1, with D hard to call. CDR1 SGHTA and CDR2 FQGNSA come from the germline V gene. CDR3 length: 17 amino acids. In DNA, the CDR3 is TGTGCCAGCAGCTTAGGCCTGACACATCAACTGAACGCTGAAGCTTTCTTT. Amino acid sequence: CASSLGLTHQLNAEAFF.

The chain uses TRBV5-1 and TRBJ2-7, with TRBD2 identical over 11 bases. The CDR3 sequence is 16 residues long. J lost 0 bases, V lost 4 bases, and 6 bases had no gene match. CDR1 and CDR2 from the germline V gene are SGHRS and YFSETQ. The CDR3 protein is CASSPSTSGASYEQYF. The CDR3 coding sequence is TGCGCCAGCAGCCCTTCGACTAGCGGGGCCTCCTACGAGCAGTACTTC.

J is TRBJ2-4 and V is TRBV3-1; 7 nucleotides line up with TRBD2. The CDR3 totals 15 residues. Trimming took 1 base from V and 10 from J; bases not matched to a gene: 10. The germline V gene has CDR1 LGHDT and CDR2 YNNKEL (reference sequence). CDR3 residues: CASSQGETSRRIQYF. The DNA for the CDR3 is TGTGCCAGCAGCCAAGGGGAGACTAGCCGGAGGATTCAGTACTTC.

The chain links TRBV20-1 to TRBJ2-1, with 8 nucleotides matching TRBD1. Germline V gene sequence: CDR1 DFQATT, CDR2 SNEGSKA (reference sequence). The ends lost 3 bases at V and 6 bases at J; junction bases unmatched: 4. The CDR3 is 13 residues long. The CDR3 loop reads CSAREDRVNEQFF. The CDR3 region has the DNA TGCAGTGCTAGGGAGGACAGGGTCAATGAGCAGTTCTTC.

The table lists this clonotype with a few counts. This rearrangement joins TRBV4-1 to TRBJ2-1; TRBD1 might be the D (6 bases). The CDR3 runs to 12 residues. V dropped 9 bases and J dropped 5 bases, with 11 bases sitting between them. Germline V gene sequence: CDR1 MGHRA, CDR2 YSYEKL. CDR3 sequence (DNA): TGCGCCAGTGGCAGGGGTGACAATGAGCAGTTCTTC. It translates to CASGRGDNEQFF.

The V call is TRBV6-5, the J call TRBJ2-1; tentatively, D is TRBD1 (6 bases). Trimming removed 8 bases at V and 1 base at J, with 18 bases between. Germline V gene data show CDR1 as MNHEY and CDR2 as SVGAGI. The length of the CDR3 is 16 residues. In DNA form, the CDR3 reads TGTGCCAGCGCCGGGGTGTGGACAGTGTCCTACAATGAGCAGTTCTTC. Protein product: CASAGVWTVSYNEQFF.

The chain carries TRBV18 and TRBJ2-5; D is uncertain. The DNA end is a closer match to TRBJ2-7, so the J assignment may be wrong. This CDR3 is 13 amino acids long. Germline loops: CDR1 KGHSH, CDR2 LQKENI. DNA for the CDR3: TGTGCCAGCTCACCAGAAGTGGTAGGCGAGCAGTACTTC. It codes for CASSPEVVGEQYF.

Comments on this clonotype: At one of its ends the junction is not consistent with the germline gene, which may arise from a read error. The genes are TRBV12-3 or TRBV12-4 and TRBJ2-5, with D maybe TRBD2 (6 bases). This CDR3 is 16 amino acids long. The CDR3 nucleotides read TGTGCCAGCAGTCCCCCTCGGAGGAGCGGACGGGAGACCCAGGACTTC. Translation gives CASSPPRRSGRETQDF.

The V gene is TRBV20-1, the J gene TRBJ2-5; D not certain. TRBJ2-7 matches the DNA end more closely, so the J call is doubtful. Germline-derived CDR1 and CDR2 are DFQATT and SNEGSKA (reference sequence). This CDR3 region has 12 residues. The CDR3 DNA reads as TGCAGTGCTAGTATAGGGTACGACGAGCAGTACTTC. The encoded protein is CSASIGYDEQYF.

This chain uses TRBV10-2 with TRBJ1-5; D gene unclear. V gave up 2 bases and J gave up 4 bases, with 12 bases separating them. CDR3 length: 15 residues. Germline values: CDR1 WSHSY, CDR2 SAAADI. Here the CDR3 DNA reads TGCGCCAGCAGTGAGACGGGCAGGCTAAATCAGCCCCAGCATTTT. This encodes CASSETGRLNQPQHF.

This sequence joins TRBV20-1 and TRBJ2-1, with D tentatively TRBD2 (6 bases). Germline-derived CDR1 and CDR2 are DFQATT and SNEGSKA (reference sequence). The CDR3 contains 15 residues. Trimming pared 6 bases from V and 2 bases from J, leaving 17 bases between. CDR3: CSAPGGTSTYNEQFF. For the CDR3, the DNA is TGCAGTGCGCCAGGCGGGACGAGCACCTACAATGAGCAGTTCTTC.

The chain recombines TRBV11-1 with TRBJ2-3; 12 bases line up with TRBD2. The CDR3 sequence is 14 residues long. J gave up 10 bases and V 4 bases, and 6 bases lay outside the gene matches. Germline V gives CDR1 SGHAT, CDR2 FQDESV (reference sequence). DNA for the CDR3: TGTGCCAGCAGCTCCAGGACTAGCGGGGCGGCGCAGTATTTT. Protein sequence: CASSSRTSGAAQYF.

This clonotype came up a few times. The CDR3 spells CSASWGPFAETQYF. The CDR3 nucleotides are TGCAGTGCTAGCTGGGGGCCCTTCGCAGAGACCCAGTACTTC. The chain carries TRBV20-1 and TRBJ2-5; possibly TRBD1 for D (6 bases). This CDR3 has 14 amino acids. V lost 3 bases, J lost 4 bases, and 15 bases lay in between. The V gene's germline CDR1 is DFQATT and CDR2 SNEGSKA (reference sequence).

The chain recombines TRBV9 with TRBJ2-6; the D gene is possibly TRBD1 (5 bases). Germline V gene sequence: CDR1 SGDLS, CDR2 YYNGEE. V was cut by 1 base and J by 0 bases, with 11 bases left in between. The CDR3 length is 17 residues. DNA of the CDR3: TGTGCCAGCAGCGTACAGGGTGAGCCCTCTGGGGCCAACGTCCTGACTTTC. Its protein product is CASSVQGEPSGANVLTF. Complete variable domain (other parts from reference TRBV9 and TRBJ2-6): DSGVTQTPKHLITATGQRVTLRCSPRSGDLSVYWYQQSLDQGLQFLIQYYNGEERAKGNILERFSAQQFPDLHSELNLSSLELGDSALYFCASSVQGEPSGANVLTFGAGSRLTVL.

The chain carries TRBV9 and TRBJ2-3; a possible D gene is TRBD1 (6 bases). The ends were cut back, 2 bases at V and 3 bases at J, with 13 bases in the middle. Germline CDR1 SGDLS, CDR2 YYNGEE. The CDR3 is 15 amino acids. CDR3 coding DNA: TGTGCCAGCAGCGTCGTGGACAGCTCAACAGATACGCAGTATTTT. Its protein product is CASSVVDSSTDTQYF.

V usage is TRBV7-9 and J usage is TRBJ2-5; D is perhaps TRBD2 (5 bases). The V gene's germline CDR1 is SEHNR and CDR2 FQNEAQ (reference sequence). The CDR3 consists of 13 residues. Trimming removed 4 bases at V and 2 bases at J, with 8 bases between. This CDR3 reads CASSSREQETQYF. The CDR3 DNA reads as TGTGCCAGCAGCTCGAGGGAGCAAGAGACCCAGTACTTC.

The V call is TRBV12-3 or TRBV12-4, the J call TRBJ1-2, with TRBD1 as a possible D gene (5 bases). V was trimmed by 6 bases and J by 4 bases, leaving 21 bases between them. The CDR3 covers 16 residues. The CDR3 region has the DNA TGTGCCAGCAGCAGATCGCGAGGGACGGATGCCTATGGCTACACCTTC. Protein product: CASSRSRGTDAYGYTF.

The chain employs TRBV20-1 and TRBJ2-5, with 10 bases identical to TRBD2. The length of the CDR3 is 17 residues. Trimming removed 1 base from V and 2 bases from J; junction bases left unmatched: 10. The germline CDR1 and CDR2 sequences are DFQATT and SNEGSKA (reference sequence). In nucleotides, the CDR3 is TGCAGTGCTAGAGCCCCTAAGGGACTAGCGCCTCAAGAGACCCAGTACTTC. Its translation is CSARAPKGLAPQETQYF.

The V gene is TRBV5-1, the J gene TRBJ1-5; weak D call: TRBD1 (6 bases). Trimming cost V 4 bases and J 5 bases, with 13 bases left between them. CDR1 SGHRS and CDR2 YFSETQ come from the germline V gene. The CDR3 is made up of 14 amino acids. For the CDR3, the DNA is TGCGCCAGCAGCCCGGGACAAAATCATCAGCCCCAGCATTTT. This codes for CASSPGQNHQPQHF. Looking up the rest from reference TRBV5-1 and TRBJ1-5 gives the full variable domain: KAGVTQTPRYLIKTRGQQVTLSCSPISGHRSVSWYQQTPGQGLQFLFEYFSETQRNKGNFPGRFSGRQFSNSRSEMNVSTLELGDSALYLCASSPGQNHQPQHFGDGTRLSIL.

To note about this clonotype: This CDR3 fails to terminate in the conserved phenylalanine or tryptophan, so it likely reflects a read error. The chain couples TRBV6-4 to TRBJ2-1, with D perhaps matching TRBD1 (5 bases). This CDR3 contains 12 residues. CDR1 is MRHNA and CDR2 is SNTAGT in the germline V gene. The germline V and J ends were trimmed by 5 bases and 8 bases, with 10 bases remaining between them. In nucleotides, the CDR3 is TGTGCCAGCAGTTCAGGGTCCGATGAGCAGTTCTTA. It translates to CASSSGSDEQFL.